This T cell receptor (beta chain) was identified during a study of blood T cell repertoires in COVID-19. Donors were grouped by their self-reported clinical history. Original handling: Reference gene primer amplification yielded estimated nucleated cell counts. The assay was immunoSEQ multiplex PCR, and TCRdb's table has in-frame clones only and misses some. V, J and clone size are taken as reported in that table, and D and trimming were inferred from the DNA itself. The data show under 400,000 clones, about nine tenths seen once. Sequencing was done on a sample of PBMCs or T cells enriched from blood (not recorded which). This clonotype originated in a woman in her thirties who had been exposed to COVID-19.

Here the CDR3 DNA reads TGTGCCAGCAGCTTATCCGCTAGCGGGAGTAGGGTTGAGCAGTTCTTC. It specifies CASSLSASGSRVEQFF. This sequence joins TRBV7-3 and TRBJ2-1; 10 positions agree with TRBD2. V dropped 2 bases and J dropped 9; count of bases not matched to a gene: 10. The CDR3 extends over 16 amino acids. Germline lookup yields CDR1 SGHTA and CDR2 FQGTGA.